Listed here are 20 T cell receptor beta chains from one sample, sequenced in a study of T-cell memory formation after mild COVID-19. TCRdb redid the calling of the 5' RACE reads with MiXCR, one entry per CDR3 protein. The sample contains about 400,000 distinct CDR3 sequences, more than 15% of which appear only once. The specimen sequenced was PBMCs or a T cell subset sorted from them (not recorded which). Source of these receptors: a man younger than 35 who had mild COVID-19 (a few samples of this study predate the infection). Cell type and time point are not known.

The sample holds a few counts of this clonotype. DNA of the CDR3: TGCGCCAGCAGTCAATCGTGGGGGAACACCGGGGAGCTGTTTTTT. It yields the protein CASSQSWGNTGELFF. V usage is TRBV23-1 and J usage is TRBJ2-2, with D unclear. TRBV23-1 belongs to the ORF category, with a function that is uncertain. The germline V and J ends were trimmed by 0 bases and 1 base, with 6 bases remaining between them. The CDR3 is made up of 15 amino acids.

The rearrangement joins TRBV6-6 to TRBJ1-1, with D hard to call. The CDR3 totals 13 residues. Germline CDR1 reads MNHNY; CDR2 reads SVGAGI (reference sequence). Deletions cut 6 bases from V and 2 bases from J, with 10 bases between. The CDR3 DNA reads TGTGCCAGCAGCTATGCGACTAACACTGAAGCTTTCTTT. This translates into CASSYATNTEAFF.

This clonotype has only one observation. The gene calls are TRBV7-2 and TRBJ1-2; no definite D call. Germline V lookup: CDR1 SGHTA, CDR2 FQGNSA. V lost 2 bases to trimming and J lost 4 bases, with 11 bases between them. The length of the CDR3 is 14 residues. CDR3 protein: CASSLSAPIYGYTF. For the CDR3, the DNA is TGTGCCAGCAGCTTATCAGCCCCCATCTATGGCTACACCTTC.

This clonotype has more than one count but fewer than ten. V gene TRBV5-1 combines with J gene TRBJ2-7; the match to TRBD2 covers 10 bases. This CDR3 spans 13 amino acids. Looked up from germline, CDR1 is SGHRS and CDR2 is YFSETQ. V lost 4 bases, J lost 6 bases, and 4 bases stayed unmatched. CDR3 in amino acids: CASSGSGGSEQYF. The CDR3 DNA is TGCGCCAGCAGCGGTAGCGGGGGGTCCGAGCAGTACTTC.

V usage is TRBV5-1 and J usage is TRBJ1-1, with D possibly matching TRBD1 (5 bases). Germline V gives CDR1 SGHRS, CDR2 YFSETQ. CDR3 length: 16 amino acids. V was shortened by 1 base and J by 0 bases, with 13 bases between the two germline ends. In nucleotides, the CDR3 is TGCGCCAGCAGCTTGCAGGGACCGCTCATGAACACTGAAGCTTTCTTT. This gives the protein CASSLQGPLMNTEAFF.

The rearrangement links TRBV6-5 to TRBJ2-4, with TRBD1 identical over 8 bases. The V gene end was trimmed by 6 bases and the J gene end by 2 bases; junction bases not matched to a gene: 15. The germline V gene encodes CDR1 MNHEY and CDR2 SVGAGI. CDR3 length equals 18 residues. CDR3 DNA: TGTGCCAGCAGGATGACGTTCCAGGGGGCTCTCTCCAAAAACATTCAGTACTTC. Amino acids: CASRMTFQGALSKNIQYF.

J is TRBJ2-7 and V is TRBV20-1; D possibly uses TRBD1 or TRBD2 (5 bases each). The CDR3 sequence is 15 residues long. Trimming cost V 0 bases and J 3 bases, with 15 bases left between them. Per the germline V gene, CDR1 is DFQATT and CDR2 is SNEGSKA (reference sequence). The CDR3 protein is CSARDSRQGDYEQYF. In nucleotides, the CDR3 is TGCAGTGCTAGAGATTCAAGGCAGGGAGACTACGAGCAGTACTTC.

The J gene is TRBJ2-7, the V gene TRBV7-2; maybe TRBD2 (5 bases). This CDR3 region has 14 residues. Germline assignment: CDR1 SGHTA and CDR2 FQGNSA. V lost 1 base to trimming and J lost 0 bases, with 7 bases between them. The CDR3 is CASSLGRVSYEQYF. The CDR3 DNA sequence: TGTGCCAGCAGCTTAGGGCGGGTCTCCTACGAGCAGTACTTC. Based on the CDR3 plus reference TRBV7-2 and TRBJ2-7, the full variable domain is GAGVSQSPSNKVTEKGKDVELRCDPISGHTALYWYRQSLGQGLEFLIYFQGNSAPDKSGLPSDRFSAERTGGSVSTLTIQRTQQEDSAVYLCASSLGRVSYEQYFGPGTRLTVT.

The chain couples TRBV6-1 to TRBJ2-5; D gene unclear. Germline-derived CDR1 and CDR2 are MNHNS and SASEGT. The V and J ends lost 7 bases and 4 bases respectively, with 10 bases between them. CDR3 size: 12 residues. This chain's CDR3 is CASTTWGETQYF. The CDR3 coding sequence is TGTGCCAGCACCACGTGGGGAGAGACCCAGTACTTC.

The chain carries TRBV20-1 and TRBJ2-2; D is possibly TRBD1 or TRBD2 (5 bases each). Trimming pared 5 bases from V and 6 bases from J, leaving 10 bases between. The CDR3 length is 12 residues. CDR1 and CDR2 from the germline V gene are DFQATT and SNEGSKA (reference sequence). CDR3 residues: CSAGMGAGELFF. CDR3 DNA: TGCAGTGCTGGAATGGGGGCCGGGGAGCTGTTTTTT.

In this sample, this clonotype turned up a few times. V gene TRBV5-1 combines with J gene TRBJ2-3; TRBD1 agrees at 9 bases. Germline loops: CDR1 SGHRS, CDR2 YFSETQ. CDR3 length equals 14 residues. Trimming took 5 bases from V and 5 from J; bases not matched to a gene: 6. CDR3 loop: CASRNRGLGDTQYF. CDR3 coding DNA: TGCGCCAGCAGGAACAGGGGGCTTGGAGATACGCAGTATTTT.

This clonotype was counted a few times. V is TRBV27 and J is TRBJ1-5; no firm D call. The V gene lost 5 bases and the J gene lost 4 bases, with 9 bases spanning the gap. The germline gives CDR1 MNHEY, CDR2 SMNVEV (reference sequence). The CDR3 has 13 residues. The CDR3 sequence: CASSTSLNQPQHF. DNA for the CDR3: TGTGCCAGCAGTACGTCTCTGAATCAGCCCCAGCATTTT.

DNA of the CDR3: TGTGCCAGCAGCTCGAACCAGAATGAGCAGTTCTTC. The encoded protein is CASSSNQNEQFF. This rearrangement joins TRBV6-2 or TRBV6-3 to TRBJ2-1, with D unresolved. This CDR3 is 12 amino acids long. Germline V lookup: CDR1 MNHEY, CDR2 SVGEGT. The V end was cut by 6 bases, the J end by 7 bases, with 10 bases between.

There are a few counts of this clonotype. V usage is TRBV6-1 and J usage is TRBJ2-1; 14 positions match TRBD2. CDR1 MNHNS and CDR2 SASEGT come from the germline V gene. The CDR3 runs 15 residues. Germline trimming cut 3 bases from V and 8 bases from J; bases unmatched to any gene: 3. The CDR3 nucleotides are TGTGCCAGCAGTGACCCGGGACTAGCGGGGGATGAGCAGTTCTTC. Protein sequence: CASSDPGLAGDEQFF.

This clonotype appeared a few times. The chain joins TRBV5-1 to TRBJ2-3, with D possibly matching TRBD2 (6 bases). Trimming shortened V by 0 bases and J by 4 bases, and 9 bases separated the two germline ends. Germline-derived CDR1 and CDR2 are SGHRS and YFSETQ. CDR3 length: 14 amino acids. CDR3 DNA sequence: TGCGCCAGCAGCTTGGAGGGCGGGGCAGATACGCAGTATTTT. This gives the protein CASSLEGGADTQYF. The variable domain in full, completed from reference TRBV5-1 and TRBJ2-3, reads KAGVTQTPRYLIKTRGQQVTLSCSPISGHRSVSWYQQTPGQGLQFLFEYFSETQRNKGNFPGRFSGRQFSNSRSEMNVSTLELGDSALYLCASSLEGGADTQYFGPGTRLTVL.

The rearrangement links TRBV2 to TRBJ2-7; D is perhaps TRBD2 (6 bases). The germline V gene encodes CDR1 SNHLY and CDR2 FYNNEI. This CDR3 is built from 15 residues. V lost 2 bases, J lost 2 bases, and 13 bases lay in between. The CDR3 DNA follows: TGTGCCAGCAGTGAACGGGACTCTAACACCTACGAGCAGTACGTC. Translated, it gives CASSERDSNTYEQYV.

This clonotype was counted only a few times. The rearrangement uses TRBV5-1 and TRBJ2-5, with D perhaps matching TRBD1 or TRBD2 (5 bases each). Looked up from germline, CDR1 is SGHRS and CDR2 is YFSETQ. Between the trimmed V and J ends, which lost 4 bases and 2 bases, there was a span of 12 bases. The CDR3 consists of 14 residues. CDR3 coding DNA: TGCGCCAGCAGCCGTCAGGGAGAACAAGAGACCCAGTACTTC. This encodes CASSRQGEQETQYF.

The table lists this clonotype with many counts. This chain links TRBV7-8 with TRBJ2-7; D gene unclear. Trimming left V 1 base short and J 3 bases short, with 4 bases between. This CDR3 has 12 residues. Per germline, CDR1 SGHVS and CDR2 FQNEAQ. The chain's CDR3 is CASSLVGYEQYF. As DNA, the CDR3 is TGTGCCAGCAGCTTAGTGGGCTACGAGCAGTACTTC.

The rearrangement joins TRBV4-2 to TRBJ1-2; no firm D call. Germline assignment: CDR1 LGHNA and CDR2 YNFKEQ. The CDR3 is 15 residues long. The V gene lost 1 base and the J gene lost 2 bases, with 11 bases spanning the gap. The CDR3 DNA is TGTGCCAGCAGCCAAGTGGAGGGAGGAAACTATGGCTACACCTTC. Translation: CASSQVEGGNYGYTF.

The chain is built from TRBV5-1 and TRBJ2-1; D perhaps matches TRBD1 (6 bases). The germline V and J ends were trimmed by 5 bases and 4 bases, with 10 bases remaining between them. The CDR3 is 13 residues long. Germline V gives CDR1 SGHRS, CDR2 YFSETQ. CDR3 sequence: CASSPDRYNEQFF. As DNA, the CDR3 is TGCGCCAGCAGTCCGGACAGATACAATGAGCAGTTCTTC.